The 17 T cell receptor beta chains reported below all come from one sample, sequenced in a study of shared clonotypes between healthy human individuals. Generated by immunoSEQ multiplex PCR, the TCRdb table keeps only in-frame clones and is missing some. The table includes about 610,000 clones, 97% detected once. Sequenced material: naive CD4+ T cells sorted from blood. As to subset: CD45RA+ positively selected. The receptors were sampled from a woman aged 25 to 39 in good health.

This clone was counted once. CDR3 amino acids: CASSLELAGGPGANVLTF. Written as DNA, the CDR3 is TGCGCCAGCAGCTTGGAACTAGCGGGAGGGCCTGGGGCCAACGTCCTGACTTTC. The V and J genes are TRBV5-1 and TRBJ2-6; TRBD2 matches 13 bases. Trimming cost V 0 bases and J 2 bases; bases outside gene matches: 2. Germline CDR1 and CDR2: SGHRS and YFSETQ. The CDR3 consists of 18 residues.

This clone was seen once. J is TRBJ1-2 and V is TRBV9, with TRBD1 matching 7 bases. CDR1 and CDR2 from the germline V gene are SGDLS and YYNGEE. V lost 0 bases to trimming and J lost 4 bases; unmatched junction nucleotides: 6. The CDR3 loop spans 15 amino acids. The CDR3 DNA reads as TGTGCCAGCAGCGTAGCCCCGGGACAGACCTATGGCTACACCTTC. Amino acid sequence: CASSVAPGQTYGYTF.

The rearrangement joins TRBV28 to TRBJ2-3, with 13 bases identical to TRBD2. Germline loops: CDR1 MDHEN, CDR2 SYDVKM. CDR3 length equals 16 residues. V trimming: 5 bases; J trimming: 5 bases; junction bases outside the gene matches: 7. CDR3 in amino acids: CASSPRGLAGKDTQYF. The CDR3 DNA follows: TGTGCCAGCAGTCCCCGGGGACTAGCGGGAAAAGATACGCAGTATTTT.

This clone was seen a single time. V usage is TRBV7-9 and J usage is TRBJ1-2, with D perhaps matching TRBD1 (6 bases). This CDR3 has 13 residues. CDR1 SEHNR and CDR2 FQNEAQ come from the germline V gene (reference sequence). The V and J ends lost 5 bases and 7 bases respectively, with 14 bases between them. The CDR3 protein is CASSPTPDSGYTF. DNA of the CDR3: TGTGCCAGCAGCCCCACCCCGGACAGTGGCTACACCTTC.

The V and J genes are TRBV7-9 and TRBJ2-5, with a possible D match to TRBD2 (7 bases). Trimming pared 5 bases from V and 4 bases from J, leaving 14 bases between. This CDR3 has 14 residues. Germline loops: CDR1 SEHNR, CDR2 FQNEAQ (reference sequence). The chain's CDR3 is CASSATSRGETQYF. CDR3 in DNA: TGTGCCAGCAGCGCGACTAGCAGGGGAGAGACCCAGTACTTC.

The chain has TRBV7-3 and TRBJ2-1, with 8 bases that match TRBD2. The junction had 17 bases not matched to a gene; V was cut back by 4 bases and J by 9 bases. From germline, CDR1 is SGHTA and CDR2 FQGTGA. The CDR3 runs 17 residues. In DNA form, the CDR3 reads TGTGCCAGCAGCTCGCCGCGAGGGACTAGTAGAAGGACTGAGCAGTTCTTC. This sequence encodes CASSSPRGTSRRTEQFF.

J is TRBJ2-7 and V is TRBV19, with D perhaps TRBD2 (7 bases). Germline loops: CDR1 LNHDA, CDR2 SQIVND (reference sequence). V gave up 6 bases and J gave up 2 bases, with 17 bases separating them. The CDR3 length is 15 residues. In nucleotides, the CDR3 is TGTGCCAGTAGGGGCCGGGGCGGGGGCCCCTACGAGCAGTACTTC. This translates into CASRGRGGGPYEQYF.

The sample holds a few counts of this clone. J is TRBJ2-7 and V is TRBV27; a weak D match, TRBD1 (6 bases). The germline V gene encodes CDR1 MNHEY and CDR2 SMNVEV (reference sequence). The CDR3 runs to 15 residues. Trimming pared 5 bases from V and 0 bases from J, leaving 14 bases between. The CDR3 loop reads CASSALQGSSYEQYF. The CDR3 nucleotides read TGTGCCAGCAGTGCCTTACAGGGAAGCTCCTACGAGCAGTACTTC.

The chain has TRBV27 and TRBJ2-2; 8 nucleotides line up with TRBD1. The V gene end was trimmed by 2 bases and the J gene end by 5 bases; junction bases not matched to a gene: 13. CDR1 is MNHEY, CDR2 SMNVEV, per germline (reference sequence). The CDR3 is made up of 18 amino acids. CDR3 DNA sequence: TGTGCCAGCAGTTTACCCTCCCGGCAGGGGGCCTGGACCGGGGAGCTGTTTTTT. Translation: CASSLPSRQGAWTGELFF.

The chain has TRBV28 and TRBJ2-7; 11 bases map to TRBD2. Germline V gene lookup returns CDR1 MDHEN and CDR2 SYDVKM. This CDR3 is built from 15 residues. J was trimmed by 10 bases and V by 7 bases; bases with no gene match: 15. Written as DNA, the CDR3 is TGTGCCAGCACCCCCATGCCTAGCGGGAGGACCCTTCAGTACTTC. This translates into CASTPMPSGRTLQYF.

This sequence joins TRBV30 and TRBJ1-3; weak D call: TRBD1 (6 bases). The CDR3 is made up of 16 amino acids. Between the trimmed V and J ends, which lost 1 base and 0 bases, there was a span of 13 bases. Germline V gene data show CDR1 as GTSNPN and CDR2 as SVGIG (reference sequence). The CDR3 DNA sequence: TGTGCCTGGAGTGACATACAGGGTTTCTCTGGAAACACCATATATTTT. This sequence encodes CAWSDIQGFSGNTIYF.

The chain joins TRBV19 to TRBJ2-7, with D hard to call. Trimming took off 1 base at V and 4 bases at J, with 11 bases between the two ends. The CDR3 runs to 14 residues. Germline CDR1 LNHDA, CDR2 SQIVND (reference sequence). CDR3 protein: CASSIGREGYEQYF. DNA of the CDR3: TGTGCCAGTAGTATAGGAAGGGAAGGGTACGAGCAGTACTTC.

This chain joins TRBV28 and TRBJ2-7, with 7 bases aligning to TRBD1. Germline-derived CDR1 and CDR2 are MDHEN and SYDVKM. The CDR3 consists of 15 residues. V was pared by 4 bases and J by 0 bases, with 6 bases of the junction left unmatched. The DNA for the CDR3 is TGTGCCAGCAGTTCATCCGGGACAGACTCCTACGAGCAGTACTTC. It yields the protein CASSSSGTDSYEQYF. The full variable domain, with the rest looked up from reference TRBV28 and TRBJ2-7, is DVKVTQSSRYLVKRTGEKVFLECVQDMDHENMFWYRQDPGLGLRLIYFSYDVKMKEKGDIPEGYSVSREKKERFSLILESASTNQTSMYLCASSSSGTDSYEQYFGPGTRLTVT.

The CDR3 protein is CASSSSGLVDQPQHF. In DNA, the CDR3 is TGTGCCAGCAGTTCCTCGGGACTGGTCGATCAGCCCCAGCATTTT. The rearrangement uses TRBV6-5 and TRBJ1-5, with D perhaps TRBD1 (5 bases). Germline-derived CDR1 and CDR2 are MNHEY and SVGAGI. The CDR3 totals 15 residues. V dropped 4 bases and J dropped 5 bases, with 15 bases sitting between them.

The CDR3 DNA is TGTGCCAGCCCAGGTCCGGGCGGGGGAGTAGATGGCTACACCTTC. Translation gives CASPGPGGGVDGYTF. This chain joins TRBV6-1 and TRBJ1-2; D is perhaps TRBD1 (5 bases). Trimming took 8 bases from V and 6 from J, leaving 22 bases between them. The germline gives CDR1 MNHNS, CDR2 SASEGT. This CDR3 comprises 15 residues.

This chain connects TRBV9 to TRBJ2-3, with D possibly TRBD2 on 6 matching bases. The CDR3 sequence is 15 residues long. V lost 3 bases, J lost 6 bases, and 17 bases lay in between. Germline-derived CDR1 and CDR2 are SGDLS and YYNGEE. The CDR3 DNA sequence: TGTGCCAGCAGCGACCTGGCGGGAAGGAGGGATACGCAGTATTTT. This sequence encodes CASSDLAGRRDTQYF.

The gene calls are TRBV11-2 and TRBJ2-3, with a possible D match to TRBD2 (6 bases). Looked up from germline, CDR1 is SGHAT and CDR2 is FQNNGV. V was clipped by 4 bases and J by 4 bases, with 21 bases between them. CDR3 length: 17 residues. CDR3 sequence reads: CASSSQVTASGADTQYF. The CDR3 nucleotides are TGTGCCAGCAGCTCCCAGGTGACGGCGTCGGGGGCAGATACGCAGTATTTT.